These 25 T cell receptor beta chains originate from one sample sequenced in a study of T cell repertoires in cytomegalovirus infection. TCRdb re-called the reads with MiXCR, one entry per CDR3 protein. Of around 530,000 distinct CDR3 sequences in the sample, 15% to 20% were seen once. Source material: CD8+ T cells from PBMCs. The receptors derive from a human donor in good health (CMV status not recorded). Some clones in this sample may be carry-over from other donors' samples.

This sequence joins TRBV27 and TRBJ2-7, with TRBD2 matching over 12 bases. The CDR3 totals 16 residues. The germline gives CDR1 MNHEY, CDR2 SMNVEV (reference sequence). Trimming at V came to 4 bases and at J to 4 bases, leaving 8 bases not matched to a gene. In nucleotides, the CDR3 is TGTGCCAGCAGTTCATTGACTAGCGGGAGCCGATACGAGCAGTACTTC. This encodes CASSSLTSGSRYEQYF.

In regard to this clonotype: This could be a read error, since a much larger clone is one nucleotide away. The final CDR3 position lacks the conserved phenylalanine or tryptophan, pointing to a likely read error. J is TRBJ2-1 and V is TRBV6-1, with unresolved D. The V gene's germline CDR1 is MNHNS and CDR2 SASEGT. This CDR3 region has 16 residues. The germline V and J ends were trimmed by 7 bases and 2 bases, with 18 bases remaining between them. The CDR3 is CASIPVGQSTYNEQFL. The CDR3, as DNA: TGTGCCAGCATCCCTGTAGGGCAGTCCACCTACAATGAGCAGTTCTTA.

The table lists this clonotype with a few counts. The chain recombines TRBV19 with TRBJ1-1; D possibly corresponds to TRBD1 (6 bases). CDR1 is LNHDA and CDR2 is SQIVND in the germline V gene (reference sequence). The CDR3 consists of 15 residues. The V end lost 2 bases, the J end lost 3 bases, and 13 bases lay between the germline ends. CDR3 bases: TGTGCCAGTAGTATAACAGGACAGTCGGACACTGAAGCTTTCTTT. Translated, it gives CASSITGQSDTEAFF.

This clonotype showed up just once. The chain couples TRBV28 to TRBJ2-5, with D perhaps matching TRBD1 (6 bases). The CDR3 has 16 amino acids. Trimming shortened V by 4 bases and J by 3 bases, and 18 bases separated the two germline ends. The germline CDR1 and CDR2 sequences are MDHEN and SYDVKM. DNA of the CDR3: TGTGCCAGCAGTTCCCCCCGGACAGAGGGCGAAGAGACCCAGTACTTC. It codes for CASSSPRTEGEETQYF.

The chain has TRBV24-1 and TRBJ1-1, with D possibly being TRBD1 (5 bases). V was shortened by 9 bases and J by 0 bases, with 10 bases between the two germline ends. The CDR3 covers 13 residues. Germline assignment: CDR1 KGHDR and CDR2 SFDVKD. The CDR3 bases are TGTGCCACCGCCGGACATATGAACACTGAAGCTTTCTTT. This sequence encodes CATAGHMNTEAFF.

V usage is TRBV5-6 and J usage is TRBJ1-3; D gene ambiguous. Trimming pared 0 bases from V and 0 bases from J, leaving 7 bases between. The CDR3 length is 15 residues. Looked up from germline, CDR1 is SGHDT and CDR2 is YYEEEE. The CDR3 here is CASSLGATSGNTIYF. The CDR3 nucleotides are TGTGCCAGCAGCTTGGGGGCAACCTCTGGAAACACCATATATTTT.

The chain employs TRBV28 and TRBJ2-6, with a tentative D call TRBD1 (5 bases). CDR3 length: 17 residues. The germline V gene encodes CDR1 MDHEN and CDR2 SYDVKM. V dropped 2 bases and J dropped 1 base, with 12 bases sitting between them. The CDR3 DNA follows: TGTGCCAGCAGTTTAAGGCAGGGAAGGTCTGGGGCCAACGTCCTGACTTTC. Its protein is CASSLRQGRSGANVLTF.

This clonotype was counted ten times or more. The chain uses TRBV7-8 and TRBJ1-2; D perhaps matches TRBD1 (6 bases). This CDR3 is 17 amino acids long. V was cut by 4 bases and J by 4 bases, with 22 bases left in between. Germline V gene lookup returns CDR1 SGHVS and CDR2 FQNEAQ. CDR3 in amino acids: CASSSTGFLGFTYGYTF. CDR3 nucleotide sequence: TGTGCCAGCAGCTCCACAGGGTTTCTAGGGTTTACCTATGGCTACACCTTC.

This clonotype was seen ten or more times. V and J are TRBV11-2 and TRBJ2-1; D is undetermined. CDR1 and CDR2 (germline): SGHAT, FQNNGV. The CDR3 extends over 12 amino acids. V lost 0 bases and J lost 8, with 5 bases in between. CDR3 protein: CASSLDGYEQFF. The CDR3 DNA sequence: TGTGCCAGCAGCTTAGATGGCTATGAGCAGTTCTTC.

This clonotype occurred many times. The J gene is TRBJ2-7, the V gene TRBV4-1, with 7 bases aligning to TRBD1. The CDR3 is 16 residues long. Trimming removed 4 bases from V and 2 bases from J; junction bases left unmatched: 11. In germline, CDR1 is MGHRA, CDR2 YSYEKL. CDR3: CASSRAADRPTYEQYF. The CDR3 DNA is TGCGCCAGCAGCCGAGCGGCGGACAGGCCAACCTACGAGCAGTACTTC.

Worth noting for this clonotype: A read error may produce the germline difference seen at one junction end. J is TRBJ2-1 and V is TRBV7-2; 11 nucleotides line up with TRBD2. The CDR3 loop spans 15 amino acids. The germline CDR1 and CDR2 sequences are SGHTA and FQGNSA. CDR3 loop: CARSSDSGRANEHFF. In nucleotides, the CDR3 is TGTGCCAGAAGCTCCGATAGCGGGAGGGCCAATGAGCATTTCTTC.

This clonotype was recorded many times. V gene TRBV12-3 or TRBV12-4 combines with J gene TRBJ2-7, with D perhaps TRBD1 or TRBD2 (7 bases each). Trimming left V 4 bases short and J 5 bases short, with 24 bases between. The CDR3 is 17 amino acids. The CDR3 coding sequence is TGTGCCAGCAGTTCCGGGGAGGGGGCGACGGTACTACACGAGCAGTACTTC. Amino acids: CASSSGEGATVLHEQYF.

V is TRBV4-1 and J is TRBJ2-5; D may correspond to TRBD1 or TRBD2 (5 bases each). Trimming removed 4 bases from V and 4 bases from J, with 16 bases in between. This CDR3 has 15 residues. Looked up from germline, CDR1 is MGHRA and CDR2 is YSYEKL. The CDR3 spells CASSRPDWGRETQYF. In DNA form, the CDR3 reads TGCGCCAGCAGCCGCCCAGATTGGGGGAGAGAGACCCAGTACTTC.

Of note for this clonotype: One base away lies a much larger clone, so this may be a sequencing read error. The genes are TRBV6-5 and TRBJ1-4, with D maybe TRBD1 (6 bases). Trimming left V 5 bases short and J 13 bases short, with 20 bases between. Germline assignment: CDR1 MNHEY and CDR2 SVGAGI. CDR3 length equals 14 residues. The DNA of the CDR3 is TGTGCCAGCAGTGAGGGGGACGGCTGGGAGGTACTGTTTTTT. Residues: CASSEGDGWEVLFF.

This clonotype was observed a few times. V and J are TRBV12-3 or TRBV12-4 and TRBJ2-2; D is possibly TRBD1 (7 bases). With 0 bases removed from V and 5 bases from J, the gap between germline ends came to 19 bases. CDR3 length equals 18 residues. Here the CDR3 reads CASSLADWSGGYTGELFF. The DNA of the CDR3 is TGTGCCAGCAGTTTAGCGGATTGGTCAGGGGGGTATACCGGGGAGCTGTTTTTT.

This clonotype has at least ten counts. The chain has TRBV27 and TRBJ2-2; 7 bases align to TRBD1. CDR3 length equals 15 residues. With 5 bases clipped from V and 6 bases from J, the junction kept 9 bases outside the gene matches. Germline V gives CDR1 MNHEY, CDR2 SMNVEV (reference sequence). The CDR3 protein is CASSGGDQGAGELFF. In DNA form, the CDR3 reads TGTGCCAGCAGTGGCGGAGATCAGGGGGCCGGGGAGCTGTTTTTT.

The chain links TRBV6-7 to TRBJ2-5; 12 bases are a match to TRBD1. TRBV6-7 is known as an ORF, though its function is uncertain. There are 17 residues in the CDR3. The junction had 11 bases not matched to a gene; V was cut back by 5 bases and J by 4 bases. In DNA, the CDR3 is TGTGCCAGCAGTCAACCCGGGACAGGGGGCGAGGGAGAGACCCAGTACTTC. It is translated as CASSQPGTGGEGETQYF.

This clonotype has more than one count but fewer than ten. The CDR3 DNA reads as TGCGCCAGCAGCCCGGCGATTGGACAGGGGCGTCAGCCCCAGCATTTT. This gives the protein CASSPAIGQGRQPQHF. The chain employs TRBV4-1 and TRBJ1-5, with 9 nucleotides matching TRBD1. The V gene end was trimmed by 4 bases and the J gene end by 6 bases; junction bases not matched to a gene: 10. CDR1 and CDR2 from the germline V gene are MGHRA and YSYEKL. The CDR3 contains 16 residues.

The chain combines TRBV11-2 with TRBJ2-1; 13 bases map to TRBD2. J was trimmed by 8 bases and V by 7 bases; bases with no gene match: 14. The germline V gene has CDR1 SGHAT and CDR2 FQNNGV. The CDR3 contains 17 residues. This CDR3 is CASTPGLAGEQGHEQFF. The DNA of the CDR3 is TGTGCCAGCACCCCAGGACTAGCGGGAGAGCAGGGACATGAGCAGTTCTTC.

The J gene is TRBJ2-7, the V gene TRBV2, with D perhaps matching TRBD2 (6 bases). V lost 10 bases and J lost 0, with 22 bases in between. The CDR3 is 16 residues long. The germline gives CDR1 SNHLY, CDR2 FYNNEI. CDR3 residues: CATSASQFGSSYEQYF. In nucleotides, the CDR3 is TGTGCCACCAGCGCAAGCCAATTCGGGAGCTCCTACGAGCAGTACTTC.

Notes on this clonotype: The junction and the germline gene differ at one end; a read error may be behind it. The rearrangement uses TRBV7-9 and TRBJ2-5, with 8 positions matching TRBD2. Germline CDR1 SEHNR, CDR2 FQNEAQ (reference sequence). CDR3 size: 15 residues. Here the CDR3 DNA reads TGTGCCAGAAGCCAACTCTTAGCGGGGCAAGAGACCCCGTACTTC. This codes for CARSQLLAGQETPYF. Based on the CDR3 plus reference TRBV7-9 and TRBJ2-5, the full variable domain is DTGVSQNPRHKITKRGQNVTFRCDPISEHNRLYWYRQTLGQGPEFLTYFQNEAQLEKSRLLSDRFSAERPKGSFSTLEIQRTEQGDSAMYLCARSQLLAGQETPYFGPGTRLLVL.

The V call is TRBV11-2, the J call TRBJ2-3; tentatively, D is TRBD1 or TRBD2 (6 bases each). The CDR3 is 14 amino acids. Germline assignment: CDR1 SGHAT and CDR2 FQNNGV. Trimming cost V 8 bases and J 7 bases, with 19 bases left between them. The CDR3 bases are TGTGCCAGCTGCCCCCCCGGGGGCGGACATACGCAGTATTTT. The encoded protein is CASCPPGGGHTQYF.

This clonotype was detected only a few times. This sequence joins TRBV4-2 and TRBJ2-3, with TRBD2 matching 9 bases. Germline trimming cut 4 bases from V and 0 bases from J; bases unmatched to any gene: 8. The germline V gene has CDR1 LGHNA and CDR2 YNFKEQ. There are 17 residues in the CDR3. CDR3 amino acids: CASSPRGGGDSTDTQYF. The CDR3 DNA is TGTGCCAGCAGCCCCAGAGGCGGGGGGGATAGCACAGATACGCAGTATTTT.

In nucleotides, the CDR3 is TGTGCCTGGAGTGGACAGGTGAACACTGAAGCTTTCTTT. Protein product: CAWSGQVNTEAFF. The chain joins TRBV30 to TRBJ1-1; D possibly corresponds to TRBD1 (6 bases). V lost 1 base and J lost 0, with 6 bases in between. The CDR3 consists of 13 residues. In germline, CDR1 is GTSNPN, CDR2 SVGIG (reference sequence).

This clonotype was detected many times. This sequence joins TRBV5-1 and TRBJ2-1, with D hard to call. The germline V gene has CDR1 SGHRS and CDR2 YFSETQ. V lost 1 base and J lost 7, with 6 bases in between. This CDR3 contains 12 residues. This chain's CDR3 is CASSLSKNEQFF. The CDR3, as DNA: TGCGCCAGCAGCTTGAGTAAAAATGAGCAGTTCTTC.